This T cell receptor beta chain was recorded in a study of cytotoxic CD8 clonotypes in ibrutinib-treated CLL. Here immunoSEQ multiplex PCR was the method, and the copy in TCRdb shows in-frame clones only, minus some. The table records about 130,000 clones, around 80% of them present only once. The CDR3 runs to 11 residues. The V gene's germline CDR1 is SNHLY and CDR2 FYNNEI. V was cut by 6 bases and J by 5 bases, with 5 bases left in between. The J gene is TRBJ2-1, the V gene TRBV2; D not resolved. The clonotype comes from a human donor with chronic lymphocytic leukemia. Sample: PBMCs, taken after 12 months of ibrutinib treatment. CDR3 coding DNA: TGTGCCAGCAGGTTAGACAATGAGCAGTTCTTC. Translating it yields CASRLDNEQFF.